This T cell receptor (beta chain) originates from a study of cytomegalovirus exposure and HLA in healthy donors. Study-level findings and limits: CMV serostatus was the sole immune exposure data available.

The PCR ran on 60 Vbeta and 13 Jbeta primers. The protocol was immunoSEQ multiplex PCR, while the TCRdb copy is restricted to in-frame clones and leaves out a portion. The data hold fewer than 200,000 clones, with 79% observed a single time. As to this clone: The target antigen is unknown.

CDR3 length equals 13 residues. V dropped 3 bases and J dropped 2 bases, with 7 bases sitting between them. CDR1 SGHTA and CDR2 FQGNSA come from the germline V gene. The chain combines TRBV7-2 with TRBJ2-5; TRBD2 is a possible D gene (5 bases). Sequenced sample: PBMCs. The sequence was obtained from a man aged 40-55 years in good health and CMV-seronegative. The CDR3 sequence: CASSLRVQETQYF. CDR3 in DNA: TGTGCCAGCAGCTTGCGGGTACAAGAGACCCAGTACTTC.